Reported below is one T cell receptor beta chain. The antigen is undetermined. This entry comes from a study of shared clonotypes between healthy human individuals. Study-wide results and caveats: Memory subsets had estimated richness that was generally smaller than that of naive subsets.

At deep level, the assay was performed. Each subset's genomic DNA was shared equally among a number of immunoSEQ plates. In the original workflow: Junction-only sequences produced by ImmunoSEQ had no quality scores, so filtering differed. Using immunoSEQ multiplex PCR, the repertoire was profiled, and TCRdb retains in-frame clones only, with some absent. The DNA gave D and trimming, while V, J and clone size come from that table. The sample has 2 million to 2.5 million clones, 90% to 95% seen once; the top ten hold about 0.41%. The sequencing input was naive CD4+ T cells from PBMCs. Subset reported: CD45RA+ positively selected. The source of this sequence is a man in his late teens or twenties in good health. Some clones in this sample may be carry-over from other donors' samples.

CDR3 amino acids: CASRRNNEQFF. The CDR3 DNA sequence: TGTGCCAGCAGAAGAAACAATGAGCAGTTCTTC. The gene calls are TRBV5-4 and TRBJ2-1; D is undetermined. This CDR3 is built from 11 residues. Trimming stripped 5 bases from V and 5 bases from J, with 5 bases between. Germline V gene sequence: CDR1 SGHNT, CDR2 YYREEE (reference sequence).